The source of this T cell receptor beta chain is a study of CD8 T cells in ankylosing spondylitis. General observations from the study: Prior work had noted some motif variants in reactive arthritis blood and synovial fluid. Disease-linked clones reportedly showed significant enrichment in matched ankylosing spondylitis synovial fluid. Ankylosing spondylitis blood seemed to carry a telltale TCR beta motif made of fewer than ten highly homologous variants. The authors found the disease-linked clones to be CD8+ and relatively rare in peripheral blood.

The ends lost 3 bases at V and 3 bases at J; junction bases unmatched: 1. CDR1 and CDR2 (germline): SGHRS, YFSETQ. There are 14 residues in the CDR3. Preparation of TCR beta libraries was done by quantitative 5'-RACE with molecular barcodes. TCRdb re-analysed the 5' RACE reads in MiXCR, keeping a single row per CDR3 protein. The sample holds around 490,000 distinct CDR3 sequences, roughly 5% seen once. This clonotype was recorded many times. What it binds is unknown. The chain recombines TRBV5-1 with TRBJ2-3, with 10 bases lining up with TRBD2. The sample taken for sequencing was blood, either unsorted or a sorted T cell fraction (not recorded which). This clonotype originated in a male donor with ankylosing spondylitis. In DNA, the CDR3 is TGCGCCAGCAGCTCACTAGCGGGGACAGATACGCAGTATTTT. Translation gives CASSSLAGTDTQYF. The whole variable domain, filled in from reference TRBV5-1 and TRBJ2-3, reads KAGVTQTPRYLIKTRGQQVTLSCSPISGHRSVSWYQQTPGQGLQFLFEYFSETQRNKGNFPGRFSGRQFSNSRSEMNVSTLELGDSALYLCASSSLAGTDTQYFGPGTRLTVL.